Shown below are 11 T cell receptor beta chains from a single sample sequenced in a study of T cell responses to AZD1222 COVID-19 vaccine. Assay: immunoSEQ multiplex PCR; the TCRdb copy retains only in-frame clones and omits some. Here the sample spans 100,000 to 150,000 clones, 85% to 90% being singletons. Sequenced here: peripheral blood, sampled 28 days after the second AZD1222 dose. The receptors come from an adult who received the AZD1222 COVID-19 vaccine.

Here the CDR3 reads CASSPTGEGFSPLHF. The DNA for the CDR3 is TGTGCCAGCAGCCCGACAGGGGAAGGATTTTCACCCCTCCACTTT. The chain joins TRBV6-5 to TRBJ1-6; 8 positions match TRBD1. Germline V gives CDR1 MNHEY, CDR2 SVGAGI. Trimming took 6 bases from V and 9 from J; bases not matched to a gene: 10. This CDR3 contains 15 residues.

The rearrangement joins TRBV28 to TRBJ2-7, with D maybe TRBD2 (5 bases). The CDR3 is 14 residues long. V was cut by 4 bases and J by 3 bases, with 13 bases left in between. Germline CDR1 and CDR2: MDHEN and SYDVKM. The CDR3 sequence is CASSSPSQVYEQYF. The CDR3 DNA follows: TGTGCCAGCAGTTCCCCTAGCCAGGTCTACGAGCAGTACTTC.

In this sample, this clone turned up a few times. The V call is TRBV9, the J call TRBJ1-6, with D maybe TRBD1 (5 bases). The CDR3 is 14 amino acids. Germline CDR1 and CDR2: SGDLS and YYNGEE. The V gene lost 6 bases and the J gene lost 7 bases, with 14 bases spanning the gap. CDR3 loop: CASNLDGGNSPLHF. CDR3 in DNA: TGTGCCAGCAATTTGGACGGGGGGAATTCACCCCTCCACTTT.

V and J are TRBV30 and TRBJ1-2; D ambiguous. Germline V lookup: CDR1 GTSNPN, CDR2 SVGIG (reference sequence). CDR3 size: 13 residues. V was pared by 1 base and J by 2 bases, with 8 bases between. Written as DNA, the CDR3 is TGTGCCTGGAGTGGGATTCCAAACTATGGCTACACCTTC. Protein sequence: CAWSGIPNYGYTF.

The genes are TRBV6-1 and TRBJ2-3, with 8 bases that match TRBD2. This CDR3 is built from 15 residues. Germline CDR1 reads MNHNS; CDR2 reads SASEGT. With V trimmed by 2 bases and J by 0 bases, 1 base remained unmatched. Here the CDR3 reads CASSEIAGSTDTQYF. In DNA form, the CDR3 reads TGTGCCAGCAGTGAAATAGCGGGAAGCACAGATACGCAGTATTTT.

V usage is TRBV25-1 and J usage is TRBJ2-2, with D possibly matching TRBD2 (7 bases). CDR1 and CDR2 (germline): MGHDK, SYGVNS. The CDR3 contains 16 residues. The V end was cut by 4 bases, the J end by 5 bases, with 17 bases between. CDR3: CASSVGGGGGTGELFF. For the CDR3, the DNA is TGTGCCAGCAGTGTTGGGGGCGGGGGAGGTACCGGGGAGCTGTTTTTT.

This clone was counted a single time. The chain is built from TRBV30 and TRBJ1-4, with 11 bases identical to TRBD1. From germline, CDR1 is GTSNPN and CDR2 SVGIG (reference sequence). V trimming: 1 base; J trimming: 8 bases; junction bases outside the gene matches: 9. The CDR3 totals 16 residues. CDR3 residues: CAWSGGTGGGREKLFF. The CDR3 DNA follows: TGTGCCTGGAGTGGAGGGACAGGGGGAGGTCGCGAAAAACTGTTTTTT.

This rearrangement joins TRBV6-5 to TRBJ2-3; D unresolved. V lost 6 bases, J lost 4 bases, and 14 bases lay in between. This CDR3 comprises 14 residues. Germline V lookup: CDR1 MNHEY, CDR2 SVGAGI. The CDR3: CASRHPTVADTQYF. CDR3 bases: TGTGCCAGCAGACACCCTACCGTTGCAGATACGCAGTATTTT.

The chain recombines TRBV7-9 with TRBJ2-7, with D possibly being TRBD2 (6 bases). This CDR3 has 15 amino acids. The germline gives CDR1 SEHNR, CDR2 FQNEAQ (reference sequence). V gave up 5 bases and J gave up 3 bases, with 17 bases separating them. Written as DNA, the CDR3 is TGTGCCAGCAGCATCCCGGGGGTAGCGAACTACGAGCAGTACTTC. Translation gives CASSIPGVANYEQYF. The complete variable domain, with remaining parts taken from reference TRBV7-9 and TRBJ2-7, reads DTGVSQNPRHKITKRGQNVTFRCDPISEHNRLYWYRQTLGQGPEFLTYFQNEAQLEKSRLLSDRFSAERPKGSFSTLEIQRTEQGDSAMYLCASSIPGVANYEQYFGPGTRLTVT.

This clone was counted ten times or more. The J gene is TRBJ1-5, the V gene TRBV2; D ambiguous. This CDR3 has 15 amino acids. Trimming took off 4 bases at V and 6 bases at J, with 16 bases between the two ends. Germline values: CDR1 SNHLY, CDR2 FYNNEI. The CDR3 nucleotides read TGTGCCAGCAGTGCTTCCGGAGGGTCCCGTCAGCCCCAGCATTTT. Encoded protein: CASSASGGSRQPQHF.

The rearrangement joins TRBV30 to TRBJ1-6, with a possible D match to TRBD1 (5 bases). Looked up from germline, CDR1 is GTSNPN and CDR2 is SVGIG (reference sequence). The CDR3 spans 13 residues. Trimming took off 4 bases at V and 7 bases at J, with 11 bases between the two ends. CDR3 protein: CAWTGLQNSPLHF. The DNA for the CDR3 is TGTGCCTGGACGGGACTACAAAATTCACCCCTCCACTTT.